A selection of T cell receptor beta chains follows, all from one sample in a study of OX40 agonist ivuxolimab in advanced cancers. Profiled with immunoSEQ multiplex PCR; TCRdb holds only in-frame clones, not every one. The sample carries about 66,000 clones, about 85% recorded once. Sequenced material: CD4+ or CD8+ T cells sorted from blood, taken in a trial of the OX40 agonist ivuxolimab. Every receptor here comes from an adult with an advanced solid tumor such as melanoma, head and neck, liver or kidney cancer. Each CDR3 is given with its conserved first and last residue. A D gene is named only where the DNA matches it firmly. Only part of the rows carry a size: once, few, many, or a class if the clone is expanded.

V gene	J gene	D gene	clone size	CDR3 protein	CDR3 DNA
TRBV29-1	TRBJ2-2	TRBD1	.	CSVGTGATGELFF	TGCAGCGTTGGGACAGGGGCCACCGGGGAGCTGTTTTTT
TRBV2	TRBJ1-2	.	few	CASSTGTPSSGYTF	TGTGCCAGCAGTACCGGGACCCCTTCCAGCGGCTACACCTTC
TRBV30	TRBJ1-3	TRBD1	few	CAWSRDSGSGNTIYF	TGTGCCTGGAGTCGGGACAGCGGCTCTGGAAACACCATATATTTT
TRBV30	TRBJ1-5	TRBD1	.	CASGTESNQPQHF	TGTGCCTCTGGGACAGAGAGCAATCAGCCCCAGCATTTT
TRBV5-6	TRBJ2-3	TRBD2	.	CASSLWVTSGRPTDTQYF	TGTGCCAGCAGCTTGTGGGTTACTAGCGGCCGCCCCACAGATACGCAGTATTTT
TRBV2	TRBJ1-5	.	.	CASTGHSSNQPQHF	TGTGCCAGCACCGGACATTCCAGCAATCAGCCCCAGCATTTT
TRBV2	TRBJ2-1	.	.	CASRLPGPRYNEQFF	TGTGCCAGCAGGTTGCCGGGACCAAGGTACAATGAGCAGTTCTTC
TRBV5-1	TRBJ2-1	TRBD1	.	CASRGQGDYNEQFF	TGCGCCAGCAGAGGGCAGGGGGACTACAATGAGCAGTTCTTC
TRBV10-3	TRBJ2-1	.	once	CAIRSTGSSYNEQFF	TGTGCCATCAGATCGACAGGTAGCTCCTACAATGAGCAGTTCTTC
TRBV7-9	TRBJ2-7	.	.	CASSLEGQGAGQYF	TGTGCCAGCAGCTTAGAAGGCCAGGGTGCGGGGCAGTACTTC
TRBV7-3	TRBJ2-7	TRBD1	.	CASSSGQGEGEQYF	TGTGCCAGCAGCTCTGGACAGGGAGAAGGCGAGCAGTACTTC
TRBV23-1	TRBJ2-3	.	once	CASSQPAPSTDTQYF	TGCGCCAGCAGTCAACCTGCGCCTAGCACAGATACGCAGTATTTT
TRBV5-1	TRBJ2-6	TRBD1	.	CASSFLGQGSSGANVLTF	TGCGCCAGCAGCTTCCTCGGACAGGGGAGCTCTGGGGCCAACGTCCTGACTTTC
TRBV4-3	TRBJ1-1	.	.	CASSQGENTEAFF	TGCGCCAGCAGCCAAGGGGAGAACACTGAAGCTTTCTTT
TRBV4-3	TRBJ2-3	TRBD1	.	CASSQGQGRTDTQYF	TGCGCCAGCAGCCAAGGACAGGGTAGGACAGATACGCAGTATTTT
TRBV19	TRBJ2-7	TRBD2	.	CASSLAGGEQYF	TGTGCCAGTAGCCTAGCGGGGGGCGAGCAGTACTTC
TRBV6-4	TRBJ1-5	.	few	CASSIPGTGSNQPQHF	TGTGCCAGCAGTATCCCCGGGACGGGGAGTAATCAGCCCCAGCATTTT
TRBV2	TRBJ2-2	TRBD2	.	CASSRLAGVTGELFF	TGTGCCAGCAGCCGACTAGCGGGAGTCACCGGGGAGCTGTTTTTT
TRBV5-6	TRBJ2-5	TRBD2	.	CASSLFLLAGGRQETQYF	TGTGCCAGCAGCTTGTTCCTCCTAGCGGGGGGGCGGCAAGAGACCCAGTACTTC
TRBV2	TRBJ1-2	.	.	CASSEVRGTGAYGYTF	TGTGCCAGCAGTGAAGTACGGGGTACGGGGGCCTATGGCTACACCTTC
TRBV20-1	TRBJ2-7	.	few	CSASNPYEQYF	TGCAGTGCTAGTAACCCCTACGAGCAGTACTTC
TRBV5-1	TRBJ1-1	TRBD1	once	CASSRDRSLTEAFF	TGCGCCAGCAGCCGGGACAGGAGCCTCACTGAAGCTTTCTTT
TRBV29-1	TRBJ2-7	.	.	CSAGTAYEQYF	TGCAGCGCAGGGACGGCATACGAGCAGTACTTC
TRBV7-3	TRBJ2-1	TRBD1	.	CASSLKRTGDNEQFF	TGTGCCAGCAGCTTAAAAAGGACAGGCGACAATGAGCAGTTCTTC
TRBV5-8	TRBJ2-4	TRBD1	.	CASSPDRNIQYF	TGTGCCAGCAGCCCGGACAGGAACATTCAGTACTTC
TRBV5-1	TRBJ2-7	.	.	CASSLAGKGSYEQYF	TGCGCCAGCAGCTTGGCCGGAAAGGGATCCTACGAGCAGTACTTC
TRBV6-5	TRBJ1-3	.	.	CASSYSNADGNTIYF	TGTGCCAGCAGTTACTCTAACGCTGATGGAAACACCATATATTTT
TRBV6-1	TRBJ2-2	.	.	CASSELGAGGDTGELFF	TGTGCCAGCAGTGAATTAGGGGCAGGGGGGGACACCGGGGAGCTGTTTTTT
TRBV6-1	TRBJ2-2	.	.	CASLHYPGDTGELFF	TGTGCCAGCCTTCATTACCCAGGGGACACCGGGGAGCTGTTTTTT